One and the same sample provided the 22 T cell receptor beta chains below, sequenced in a study of blood T cells in healthy people across ages. The authors ran a second PCR of about 7 to 12 cycles using a sample-barcoded 5' primer and a J-beta primer mix. Each CDR3 protein gets one entry after TCRdb re-called the 5' RACE reads with MiXCR. The sample holds some 640,000 distinct CDR3 sequences; under 30% are singletons and the top ten take more than 15%. The sequenced sample consisted of blood. The receptor source for this set is a woman at least 80 years old in good health.

This clonotype was picked up a small number of times. This may arise from a read error, as a much more abundant clone is one base away. This sequence joins TRBV2 and TRBJ2-7; 9 bases agree with TRBD2. Germline CDR1 SNHLY, CDR2 FYNNEI. CDR3 length: 15 residues. The V gene end was trimmed by 5 bases and the J gene end by 7 bases; junction bases not matched to a gene: 12. CDR3 sequence (DNA): TGTGCCAGCAGTCTGACTCTAGCGGGGAACAATGAGCAGTACTTC. As protein: CASSLTLAGNNEQYF.

This clonotype was seen a few times. V gene TRBV28 combines with J gene TRBJ1-1, with 8 bases fitting TRBD1. Germline values: CDR1 MDHEN, CDR2 SYDVKM. V dropped 3 bases and J dropped 5; count of bases not matched to a gene: 11. The CDR3 is 16 residues long. The CDR3 reads CASSLARTGRGTEAFF. CDR3 in DNA: TGTGCCAGCAGTTTGGCAAGGACAGGGCGAGGAACTGAAGCTTTCTTT.

The chain carries TRBV7-6 and TRBJ1-5, with 10 bases fitting TRBD1. CDR1 and CDR2 from the germline V gene are SGHVS and FNYEAQ. The CDR3 consists of 14 residues. Unmatched junction bases numbered 7, after V lost 5 bases and J lost 9 bases. The CDR3 bases are TGTGCCAGCAGCCCCGGGACAGGGGTAAGGCCCCAGCATTTT. Its translation is CASSPGTGVRPQHF. Combining the CDR3 with reference TRBV7-6 and TRBJ1-5 gives the whole variable domain GAGVSQSPRYKVTKRGQDVALRCDPISGHVSLYWYRQALGQGPEFLTYFNYEAQQDKSGLPNDRFSAERPEGSISTLTIQRTEQRDSAMYRCASSPGTGVRPQHFGDGTRLSIL.

With respect to this clonotype: Just one base apart from a much larger clone, this may be a read error. V gene TRBV20-1 combines with J gene TRBJ2-3; TRBD2 is a possible D gene (5 bases). Per germline, CDR1 DFQATT and CDR2 SNEGSKA (reference sequence). The ends were cut back, 8 bases at V and 10 bases at J, with 13 bases in the middle. The CDR3 is 10 amino acids. CDR3 nucleotide sequence: TGCAGTTATAGCGTGGATGCGCAGTATTTT. It is translated as CSYSVDAQYF.

The rearrangement links TRBV10-3 to TRBJ2-7, with D maybe TRBD1 (6 bases). The CDR3 runs 15 residues. Germline CDR1 and CDR2: ENHRY and SYGVKD. V dropped 0 bases and J dropped 3 bases, with 12 bases sitting between them. CDR3 sequence: CAISESARGIYEQYF. Written as DNA, the CDR3 is TGTGCCATCAGTGAGTCGGCCAGGGGCATCTACGAGCAGTACTTC.

In the case of this clonotype: A read error may explain this, as a much larger clone is one base away. Here the CDR3 reads CSGEVGGYYGYTF. As DNA, the CDR3 is TGCAGCGGTGAAGTGGGAGGTTACTATGGCTACACCTTC. The chain combines TRBV29-1 with TRBJ1-2, with D uncertain. The CDR3 totals 13 residues. From germline, CDR1 is SQVTM and CDR2 ANQGSEA.

This clonotype appeared many times. A much larger clone is a single base away; this may be a read error. The chain combines TRBV2 with TRBJ2-5; tentative D call: TRBD2 (5 bases). This CDR3 spans 15 amino acids. The germline CDR1 and CDR2 sequences are SNHLY and FYNNEI. The V and J ends lost 4 bases and 11 bases respectively, with 23 bases between them. CDR3 in amino acids: CASSVSVSYPNEQYF. The CDR3 DNA reads as TGTGCCAGCAGTGTTAGCGTTTCATACCCTAATGAGCAGTACTTC.

This clonotype has a single count. This may be a read error, as it is one base from a much larger clone. The chain combines TRBV20-1 with TRBJ2-5, with D possibly TRBD1 on 6 matching bases. Germline V gene sequence: CDR1 DFQATT, CDR2 SNEGSKA (reference sequence). Trimming shortened V by 7 bases and J by 6 bases, and 15 bases separated the two germline ends. The CDR3 extends over 12 amino acids. In DNA form, the CDR3 reads TGCAGTGTCGACACTAGGGGGAAGACCCAGTACTTC. Translating it yields CSVDTRGKTQYF.

This clonotype was detected many times. The chain employs TRBV25-1 and TRBJ1-2; 7 nucleotides align to TRBD1. The CDR3 extends over 14 amino acids. V gave up 3 bases and J gave up 5 bases; unmatched junction bases: 6. Germline-derived CDR1 and CDR2 are MGHDK and SYGVNS. The chain's CDR3 is CASSDPGGLYGYTF. In nucleotides, the CDR3 is TGTGCCAGCAGTGATCCAGGGGGTCTATATGGCTACACCTTC.

The rearrangement uses TRBV11-2 and TRBJ2-1; tentatively, D is TRBD1 (5 bases). The last part of the DNA fits TRBJ2-7 better; the J call may be wrong. This CDR3 is built from 15 residues. Per the germline V gene, CDR1 is SGHAT and CDR2 is FQNNGV. This CDR3 is CASGPSARADNEQYF. Here the CDR3 DNA reads TGTGCCAGCGGCCCCTCCGCAAGGGCGGACAATGAGCAGTACTTC.

This clonotype has ten or more counts. The rearrangement uses TRBV29-1 and TRBJ2-7; D gene ambiguous. V shed 6 bases and J shed 7 bases, with 13 bases lying between them. The CDR3 totals 11 residues. The germline V gene has CDR1 SQVTM and CDR2 ANQGSEA. The CDR3 region has the DNA TGCAGCGTCCTAAGACTTGAGGAGCAGTACTTC. Encoded protein: CSVLRLEEQYF.

V is TRBV9 and J is TRBJ2-1, with 11 bases lining up with TRBD2. The trim removed 3 bases at V and 8 bases at J, leaving 7 bases unmatched. CDR1 is SGDLS and CDR2 is YYNGEE in the germline V gene. This CDR3 comprises 15 residues. The chain's CDR3 is CASSGTSGLLHEQFF. The CDR3 DNA is TGTGCCAGCAGCGGGACTAGCGGGTTGCTCCATGAGCAGTTCTTC.

Only a few counts were recorded for this clonotype. The junction differs from germline at one of its ends, possibly a read error. V gene TRBV20-1 combines with J gene TRBJ1-6, with D perhaps matching TRBD1 (5 bases). The germline CDR1 and CDR2 sequences are DFQATT and SNEGSKA (reference sequence). This CDR3 is 15 amino acids long. Written as DNA, the CDR3 is TGCAGTGCTAGAGAGGCAAAAGGGGAAAATTCACCCCGCCACTTT. Translated, it gives CSAREAKGENSPRHF.

This clonotype was seen once. This rearrangement joins TRBV24-1 to TRBJ2-1; D remains ambiguous. Germline assignment: CDR1 KGHDR and CDR2 SFDVKD. The CDR3 has 14 amino acids. Trimming took off 4 bases at V and 6 bases at J, with 12 bases between the two ends. CDR3 coding DNA: TGTGCCACCAGTGACACGCGTCCCGGCAATGAGCAGTTCTTC. Amino acid sequence: CATSDTRPGNEQFF.

The chain has TRBV6-1 and TRBJ1-1; D gene uncertain. The V and J ends lost 8 bases and 0 bases respectively, with 10 bases between them. Germline lookup yields CDR1 MNHNS and CDR2 SASEGT. The length of the CDR3 is 13 residues. CDR3 DNA: TGTGCCAGCCTTTACACCCTGAACACTGAAGCTTTCTTT. Translating it yields CASLYTLNTEAFF.

This clonotype came up many times. This sequence may be a read error, since a much larger clone differs from it by one base. The gene calls are TRBV7-2 and TRBJ2-7; D may match TRBD1 or TRBD2 (6 bases each). CDR3 length: 17 residues. Per germline, CDR1 SGHTA and CDR2 FQGNSA. V was pared by 1 base and J by 4 bases, with 20 bases between. Here the CDR3 reads CASSLVRGGQQGYEQYF. CDR3 nucleotides: TGTGCCAGCAGCTTAGTGAGGGGAGGACAGCAAGGTTACGAGCAGTACTTC. The full variable domain, completed using reference TRBV7-2 and TRBJ2-7, is GAGVSQSPSNKVTEKGKDVELRCDPISGHTALYWYRQSLGQGLEFLIYFQGNSAPDKSGLPSDRFSAERTGGSVSTLTIQRTQQEDSAVYLCASSLVRGGQQGYEQYFGPGTRLTVT.

This clonotype has a handful of counts. The V and J genes are TRBV10-3 and TRBJ2-2; 8 bases are a match to TRBD1. Losses at the gene ends were 0 bases for V and 2 bases for J; bases not matched to a gene: 5. CDR1 is ENHRY and CDR2 is SYGVKD in the germline V gene. The CDR3 sequence is 17 residues long. In DNA form, the CDR3 reads TGTGCCATCAGTGAGTCGACCGGGACAGGTAACACCGGGGAGCTGTTTTTT. Translated, it gives CAISESTGTGNTGELFF.

This clonotype occurred a few times. At one end, the junction sequence differs from germline, possibly due to a read error. This sequence joins TRBV7-2 and TRBJ2-7, with D maybe TRBD1 (6 bases). The CDR3 has 16 amino acids. CDR1 and CDR2 (germline): SGHTA, FQGNSA. The CDR3 nucleotides are TGTACCAGCAGCTTAGGGAAGGGGGTGAGCTCCTGCGAGCAGTACTTC. As protein: CTSSLGKGVSSCEQYF.

The chain is built from TRBV7-8 and TRBJ2-7; 8 nucleotides match TRBD1. V shed 5 bases and J 9 bases; nucleotides not matched to a gene: 12. The CDR3 is made up of 14 amino acids. Germline assignment: CDR1 SGHVS and CDR2 FQNEAQ. The DNA for the CDR3 is TGTGCCAGCAGCCACGGACAGGGATCGAGTGGGCAGTACTTC. This codes for CASSHGQGSSGQYF. Complete variable domain (other parts from reference TRBV7-8 and TRBJ2-7): GAGVSQSPRYKVAKRGQDVALRCDPISGHVSLFWYQQALGQGPEFLTYFQNEAQLDKSGLPSDRFFAERPEGSVSTLKIQRTQQEDSAVYLCASSHGQGSSGQYFGPGTRLTVT.

This clonotype appeared many times. This may stem from a read error, because a much larger clone lies one nucleotide away. V gene TRBV29-1 combines with J gene TRBJ1-5; weak D call: TRBD1 (5 bases). CDR3 length equals 12 residues. Trimming removed 7 bases at V and 1 base at J, with 8 bases between. Germline assignment: CDR1 SQVTM and CDR2 ANQGSEA. Here the CDR3 DNA reads TGCAGCGGTGGGGGAAGCAATCAGCCCCAGCATTTT. Protein: CSGGGSNQPQHF.

Turning to this clonotype: A much more abundant neighbour one base away suggests this may be a read error. The chain uses TRBV11-2 and TRBJ2-1, with D possibly being TRBD2 (6 bases). This CDR3 spans 15 amino acids. From germline, CDR1 is SGHAT and CDR2 FQNNGV. Trimming cost V 6 bases and J 0 bases, with 12 bases left between them. The CDR3 DNA is TGTGCCAGCAGGCGGGACTCTAGCTCCTACAATGAGCAGTTCTTC. It codes for CASRRDSSSYNEQFF.

On this clonotype itself: Just one base apart from a much larger clone, this may be a read error. The rearrangement joins TRBV6-2 or TRBV6-3 to TRBJ2-3; a possible D gene is TRBD2 (6 bases). The CDR3 sequence is 15 residues long. The V gene's germline CDR1 is MNHEY and CDR2 SVGEGT. The chain's CDR3 is CASSYGGGGTDMQYF. The CDR3 DNA follows: TGTGCCAGCAGTTACGGTGGGGGAGGCACAGATATGCAGTATTTT.